What follows are 16 T cell receptor beta chains derived from one specimen sequenced in a study of blood T cell repertoires in COVID-19 (dated by TCRdb to 2018 to 2020). The library was generated by the immunoSEQ multiplex PCR assay. TCRdb holds this immuneACCESS table with in-frame rearrangements only. Some clones are missing; in checked studies, unresolved V genes explain under half, and the rest has no known cause. Here the sample has 65,000 to 70,000 clones; around 82% occur a single time. The ten most abundant clones make up around 15% of the sample. Sample: peripheral blood. The receptors originated from an older man with active COVID-19.

This chain connects TRBV7-3 to TRBJ2-1; 11 nucleotides line up with TRBD2. Germline V gives CDR1 SGHTA, CDR2 FQGTGA. The CDR3 spans 16 residues. J was trimmed by 3 bases and V by 5 bases; bases with no gene match: 6. The CDR3 sequence: CASSRGTSGNYNEQFF. The CDR3 DNA reads as TGTGCCAGCAGCAGAGGGACTAGCGGAAACTACAATGAGCAGTTCTTC.

The chain has TRBV20-1 and TRBJ2-2, with D unclear. Trimming removed 4 bases from V and 3 bases from J, with 3 bases in between. This CDR3 comprises 11 residues. Germline-derived CDR1 and CDR2 are DFQATT and SNEGSKA (reference sequence). In DNA form, the CDR3 reads TGCAGTGCTATAGACACCGGGGAGCTGTTTTTT. It codes for CSAIDTGELFF.

This chain joins TRBV2 and TRBJ1-1, with a tentative D call TRBD1 (6 bases). Germline V gives CDR1 SNHLY, CDR2 FYNNEI. The CDR3 covers 11 residues. Trimming stripped 10 bases from V and 5 bases from J, with 11 bases between. The CDR3 region is CATTQGTEAFF. CDR3 coding DNA: TGTGCCACCACACAGGGAACTGAAGCTTTCTTT.

In DNA, the CDR3 is TGTGCCAGCAGCTTGGCTAGCGGGTTCTACAATGAGCAGTTCTTC. This sequence encodes CASSLASGFYNEQFF. J is TRBJ2-1 and V is TRBV11-2; 8 bases align to TRBD2. V shed 3 bases and J 3 bases; nucleotides not matched to a gene: 4. Germline lookup yields CDR1 SGHAT and CDR2 FQNNGV. The CDR3 is made up of 15 amino acids.

V gene TRBV7-2 combines with J gene TRBJ2-5, with a tentative D call TRBD1 (6 bases). CDR1 and CDR2 (germline): SGHTA, FQGNSA. There are 15 residues in the CDR3. V lost 3 bases to trimming and J lost 2 bases, with 13 bases between them. CDR3 loop: CASSFARTDQETQYF. In nucleotides, the CDR3 is TGTGCCAGCAGCTTTGCACGGACAGATCAAGAGACCCAGTACTTC.

CDR3 sequence: CASSLGDFSTDTQYF. The CDR3 bases are TGTGCCAGCAGCTTAGGGGACTTTAGCACAGATACGCAGTATTTT. This rearrangement joins TRBV7-9 to TRBJ2-3, with D perhaps TRBD2 (6 bases). Trimming removed 1 base at V and 0 bases at J, with 8 bases between. CDR1 is SEHNR, CDR2 FQNEAQ, per germline (reference sequence). The CDR3 length is 15 residues.

The chain is built from TRBV4-3 and TRBJ1-2, with a tentative D call TRBD1 (6 bases). Trimming removed 0 bases from V and 4 bases from J, with 15 bases in between. The length of the CDR3 is 16 residues. The germline CDR1 and CDR2 sequences are LGHNA and YSLEER. The DNA for the CDR3 is TGCGCCAGCAGCCAAGATGGACAGATACAACTCTATGGCTACACCTTC. Its translation is CASSQDGQIQLYGYTF.

This chain links TRBV27 with TRBJ2-3; TRBD1 is a possible D gene (5 bases). The CDR3 extends over 15 amino acids. The V and J ends lost 2 bases and 4 bases respectively, with 13 bases between them. Looked up from germline, CDR1 is MNHEY and CDR2 is SMNVEV (reference sequence). The CDR3 sequence: CASSLNGAKSDTQYF. CDR3 nucleotides: TGTGCCAGCAGTTTAAATGGGGCGAAATCAGATACGCAGTATTTT.

The rearrangement joins TRBV7-9 to TRBJ2-1; TRBD2 matches at 9 bases. The V and J ends lost 5 bases and 8 bases, in that order; junction bases with no gene match: 7. The germline V gene encodes CDR1 SEHNR and CDR2 FQNEAQ (reference sequence). This CDR3 has 14 amino acids. The CDR3 is CASSPGLAVDEQFF. The DNA of the CDR3 is TGTGCCAGCAGCCCGGGACTAGCAGTCGATGAGCAGTTCTTC.

This rearrangement joins TRBV6-5 to TRBJ2-7; D perhaps matches TRBD2 (6 bases). The CDR3 runs 13 residues. V gave up 8 bases and J gave up 7 bases, with 18 bases separating them. In germline, CDR1 is MNHEY, CDR2 SVGAGI. The CDR3 nucleotides are TGTGCCAGCTGCGGCGACGTGCGGGGTGAGCAGTACTTC. Translated, it gives CASCGDVRGEQYF.

The rearrangement links TRBV9 to TRBJ2-3; 7 positions match TRBD1. The germline CDR1 and CDR2 sequences are SGDLS and YYNGEE. The V segment lost 3 bases and the J segment 2 bases; nucleotides outside the gene matches: 6. The CDR3 totals 15 residues. The CDR3 sequence: CASSAYGTDTDTQYF. The CDR3 bases are TGTGCCAGCAGCGCCTATGGGACAGACACAGATACGCAGTATTTT.

The V gene is TRBV28, the J gene TRBJ1-4; TRBD1 matches at 8 bases. Trimming removed 6 bases from V and 7 bases from J; junction bases left unmatched: 10. In germline, CDR1 is MDHEN, CDR2 SYDVKM. The CDR3 covers 15 residues. As DNA, the CDR3 is TGTGCCAGCAGCTCCCCGACAGGGGCTGGTGAAAAACTGTTTTTT. The encoded protein is CASSSPTGAGEKLFF.

This clone was recorded once. The chain joins TRBV19 to TRBJ1-1; D perhaps matches TRBD1 (6 bases). The V and J ends lost 7 bases and 4 bases respectively, with 19 bases between them. The CDR3 runs 15 residues. Germline V gives CDR1 LNHDA, CDR2 SQIVND (reference sequence). The CDR3 nucleotides read TGTGCCAGTACCCCGGACAGAACCAGCCTCACTGAAGCTTTCTTT. It encodes CASTPDRTSLTEAFF.

The V call is TRBV11-1, the J call TRBJ2-3; 9 nucleotides agree with TRBD1. The CDR3 length is 12 residues. V was clipped by 7 bases and J by 9 bases; unmatched bases: 5. Germline loops: CDR1 SGHAT, CDR2 FQDESV (reference sequence). CDR3 sequence: CASNSGTGTQYF. The CDR3 bases are TGTGCCAGCAACTCGGGGACAGGGACGCAGTATTTT.

V is TRBV6-5 and J is TRBJ2-2; 8 nucleotides agree with TRBD1. CDR1 and CDR2 (germline): MNHEY, SVGAGI. This CDR3 contains 15 residues. V shed 5 bases and J 2 bases; nucleotides not matched to a gene: 4. CDR3 bases: TGTGCCAGCAGTCGGGACAGGCCAAACACCGGGGAGCTGTTTTTT. Amino acids: CASSRDRPNTGELFF.

The chain employs TRBV4-1 and TRBJ1-1; 7 bases align to TRBD1. J gave up 5 bases and V 4 bases, and 7 bases lay outside the gene matches. The V gene's germline CDR1 is MGHRA and CDR2 YSYEKL. The CDR3 loop spans 14 amino acids. The CDR3 here is CASSLRDRGTEAFF. The CDR3 coding sequence is TGCGCCAGCAGCCTACGGGACAGAGGGACTGAAGCTTTCTTT.